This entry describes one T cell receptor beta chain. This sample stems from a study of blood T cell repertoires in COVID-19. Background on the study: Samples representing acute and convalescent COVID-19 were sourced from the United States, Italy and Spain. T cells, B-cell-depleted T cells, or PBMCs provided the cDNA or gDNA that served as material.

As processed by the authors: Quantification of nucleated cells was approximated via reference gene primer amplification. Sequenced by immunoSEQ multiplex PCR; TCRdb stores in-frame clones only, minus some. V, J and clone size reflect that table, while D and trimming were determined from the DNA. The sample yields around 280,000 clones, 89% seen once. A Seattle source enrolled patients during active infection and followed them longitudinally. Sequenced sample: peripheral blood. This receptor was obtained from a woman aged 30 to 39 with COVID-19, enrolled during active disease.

CDR3 bases: TGTGCCAGCAGCCAAGTCTCCCTTCCTTTCGGGGGGAATAATTCACCCCTCCACTTT. The encoded protein is CASSQVSLPFGGNNSPLHF. The J gene is TRBJ1-6, the V gene TRBV3-1 (or the pseudogene TRBV3-2); D is possibly TRBD1 (5 bases). The length of the CDR3 is 19 residues. Germline CDR1 LGHDT, CDR2 YNNKEL (reference sequence). The V end lost 1 base, the J end lost 5 bases, and 21 bases lay between the germline ends.